The 17 T cell receptor beta chains given below trace back to one sample, sequenced in a study of OX40 agonist ivuxolimab in advanced cancers. Sequencing used immunoSEQ multiplex PCR; TCRdb keeps in-frame clones, though not all of them. The sample records 55,000 to 75,000 clones, around 82% being singletons. The source material was CD4+ or CD8+ T cells sorted from blood, sampled in a trial of the OX40 agonist ivuxolimab. These receptors were taken from an adult with an advanced solid tumor such as melanoma, head and neck, liver or kidney cancer.

This clone was found many times. V gene TRBV6-6 combines with J gene TRBJ1-3, with D tentatively TRBD1 (6 bases). V lost 6 bases and J lost 3, with 9 bases in between. Germline V lookup: CDR1 MNHNY, CDR2 SVGAGI (reference sequence). The CDR3 is 13 amino acids. The CDR3 DNA reads as TGTGCCAGCAGATTCAGGGGTGGAAACACCATATATTTT. Translated, it gives CASRFRGGNTIYF.

The V gene is TRBV11-3, the J gene TRBJ1-1; D remains unclear. Trimming pared 3 bases from V and 5 bases from J, leaving 10 bases between. The CDR3 covers 13 residues. Per germline, CDR1 SGHNT and CDR2 YENEEA. As DNA, the CDR3 is TGTGCCAGCAGCTTGACCGCGCGAACTGAAGCTTTCTTT. It specifies CASSLTARTEAFF. Supplemented by reference TRBV11-3 and TRBJ1-1, the full variable domain reads EAGVVQSPRYKIIEKKQPVAFWCNPISGHNTLYWYLQNLGQGPELLIRYENEEAVDDSQLPKDRFSAERLKGVDSTLKIQPAELGDSAVYLCASSLTARTEAFFGQGTRLTVV.

The CDR3 sequence is CASSSTGTNSPLHF. The CDR3 DNA sequence: TGTGCCAGCAGTTCCACAGGGACGAATTCACCCCTCCACTTT. The rearrangement joins TRBV6-1 to TRBJ1-6; TRBD1 might be the D (6 bases). CDR1 is MNHNS and CDR2 is SASEGT in the germline V gene. The CDR3 spans 14 residues. The V and J ends lost 5 bases and 7 bases respectively, with 12 bases between them.

This clone was seen a few times. This rearrangement joins TRBV11-2 to TRBJ2-7; D might be TRBD1 (6 bases). CDR3 size: 17 residues. CDR1 and CDR2 from the germline V gene are SGHAT and FQNNGV. V was trimmed by 4 bases and J by 2 bases, leaving 21 bases between them. The CDR3 is CASSSLMGHRDTYEQYF. Here the CDR3 DNA reads TGTGCCAGCAGCTCTCTTATGGGGCACAGGGATACCTACGAGCAGTACTTC. Filled out from reference TRBV11-2 and TRBJ2-7, the complete variable domain reads EAGVAQSPRYKIIEKRQSVAFWCNPISGHATLYWYQQILGQGPKLLIQFQNNGVVDDSQLPKDRFSAERLKGVDSTLKIQPAKLEDSAVYLCASSSLMGHRDTYEQYFGPGTRLTVT.

V and J are TRBV13 and TRBJ1-4; no reliable D call. V shed 9 bases and J shed 4 bases, with 15 bases lying between them. CDR3 length: 14 amino acids. Germline V gene lookup returns CDR1 PRHDT and CDR2 FYEKMQ (reference sequence). CDR3 sequence (DNA): TGTGCCAGAATGCAAGGTAGGGTTAATGAAAAACTGTTTTTT. Its protein product is CARMQGRVNEKLFF.

The CDR3 protein is CASSLMPATNEKLFF. In DNA form, the CDR3 reads TGCGCCAGCAGCTTAATGCCCGCAACTAATGAAAAACTGTTTTTT. V gene TRBV5-1 combines with J gene TRBJ1-4; D not resolved. Trimming removed 2 bases from V and 0 bases from J, with 8 bases in between. The CDR3 consists of 15 residues. Germline-derived CDR1 and CDR2 are SGHRS and YFSETQ.

The chain is built from TRBV19 and TRBJ1-2, with a tentative D call TRBD1 (6 bases). The germline gives CDR1 LNHDA, CDR2 SQIVND (reference sequence). The V end was cut by 5 bases, the J end by 4 bases, with 20 bases between. The CDR3 loop spans 16 amino acids. The CDR3 sequence: CASSSPGARALYGYTF. CDR3 nucleotides: TGTGCCAGTAGTTCCCCAGGGGCCAGGGCCCTCTATGGCTACACCTTC.

This sequence joins TRBV6-5 and TRBJ1-5, with 8 positions matching TRBD1. J lost 2 bases, V lost 5 bases, and 2 bases had no gene match. The CDR3 loop spans 14 amino acids. Germline V lookup: CDR1 MNHEY, CDR2 SVGAGI. The DNA for the CDR3 is TGTGCCAGCAGTGGACAGGGACGCAATCAGCCCCAGCATTTT. Translation gives CASSGQGRNQPQHF.

The rearrangement links TRBV4-2 to TRBJ2-7; 13 positions match TRBD2. With V trimmed by 2 bases and J by 2 bases, 9 bases remained unmatched. Germline V gene lookup returns CDR1 LGHNA and CDR2 YNFKEQ. The CDR3 consists of 18 residues. The CDR3 sequence is CASSQTGLAGDSAYEQYF. The CDR3 DNA follows: TGTGCCAGCAGCCAAACCGGACTAGCGGGGGATAGCGCCTACGAGCAGTACTTC.

As for this clone: A much larger clone is a single base away; this may be a read error. CDR3 region: CASSRNRVNTEAFF. For the CDR3, the DNA is TGTGCCAGCAGCCGGAACAGGGTTAACACTGAAGCTTTCTTT. J is TRBJ1-1 and V is TRBV4-2, with a weak D call TRBD1 (6 bases). CDR1 is LGHNA, CDR2 YNFKEQ, per germline. V was clipped by 4 bases and J by 2 bases, with 11 bases between them. This CDR3 contains 14 residues.

This sequence joins TRBV19 and TRBJ1-1; TRBD1 matches at 7 bases. This CDR3 has 14 amino acids. CDR1 LNHDA and CDR2 SQIVND come from the germline V gene (reference sequence). V shed 2 bases and J 6 bases; nucleotides not matched to a gene: 6. The CDR3: CASSIPLTGAEAFF. The CDR3 nucleotides are TGTGCCAGTAGTATACCCCTAACAGGGGCTGAAGCTTTCTTT.

This clone showed up just once. The chain uses TRBV19 and TRBJ1-5, with 12 bases aligning to TRBD1. J gave up 7 bases and V 5 bases, and 6 bases lay outside the gene matches. The germline gives CDR1 LNHDA, CDR2 SQIVND (reference sequence). The CDR3 is made up of 15 amino acids. CDR3 coding DNA: TGTGCCAGTAGTGGGGACAGGGGGCTAGGCCAGCCCCAGCATTTT. Translating gives CASSGDRGLGQPQHF.

The CDR3 protein is CASAGEGLTDTQYF. CDR3 in DNA: TGTGCCAGCGCTGGGGAGGGCCTCACAGATACGCAGTATTTT. The chain joins TRBV7-2 to TRBJ2-3; 7 nucleotides match TRBD2. The germline V gene has CDR1 SGHTA and CDR2 FQGNSA. The CDR3 length is 14 residues. With 8 bases clipped from V and 2 bases from J, the junction kept 7 bases outside the gene matches.

V and J are TRBV27 and TRBJ1-5; tentative D call: TRBD1 (6 bases). V shed 2 bases and J shed 1 base, with 18 bases lying between them. CDR1 MNHEY and CDR2 SMNVEV come from the germline V gene (reference sequence). This CDR3 is built from 18 residues. Written as DNA, the CDR3 is TGTGCCAGCAGTTTAGGGGACACCCTCTTGGGGAGCAATCAGCCCCAGCATTTT. This codes for CASSLGDTLLGSNQPQHF.

The chain links TRBV27 to TRBJ2-6; either TRBD1 or TRBD2 may fit D (5 bases each). Germline values: CDR1 MNHEY, CDR2 SMNVEV (reference sequence). This CDR3 spans 15 amino acids. V lost 1 base to trimming and J lost 3 bases, with 7 bases between them. The CDR3 nucleotides read TGTGCCAGCAGTTTATGGGGGTTTGGGGCCAACGTCCTGACTTTC. This codes for CASSLWGFGANVLTF.

CDR3 nucleotides: TGTGCCAGCAGCTTAGTTCGTAATGAGCAGTTCTTC. Encoded protein: CASSLVRNEQFF. This chain links TRBV11-2 with TRBJ2-1, with no clear D. The germline V gene has CDR1 SGHAT and CDR2 FQNNGV. The CDR3 runs 12 residues. Trimming removed 1 base from V and 7 bases from J, with 5 bases in between.

This chain uses TRBV29-1 with TRBJ1-5; tentative D call: TRBD1 (5 bases). Trimming pared 6 bases from V and 5 bases from J, leaving 8 bases between. This CDR3 has 11 amino acids. Germline V gene data show CDR1 as SQVTM and CDR2 as ANQGSEA. The CDR3 sequence: CSVGDDQPQHF. CDR3 nucleotide sequence: TGCAGCGTGGGGGATGATCAGCCCCAGCATTTT.